These T cell receptor beta chains were read from a single sample in a study of cytomegalovirus exposure and HLA in healthy donors. Using immunoSEQ multiplex PCR, the repertoire was profiled, and TCRdb retains in-frame clones only, with some absent. The sample holds approximately 32,000 clones, more than 90% seen once. Sequencing was performed on PBMCs. Receptors were obtained from a woman younger than 30 in good health and CMV-seronegative. CDR3s include the opening cysteine and the closing phenylalanine or tryptophan. A D gene is named only where the DNA matches it firmly. A row's size may be missing; if present it is once, few, many or a size class.

D gene	J gene	clone size	V gene	CDR3 DNA	CDR3 protein
NA	TRBJ2-1	NA	TRBV5-4	TGTGCCAGCAGCTTGAGCGGGTCTTCGCTCTATGAGCAGTTCTTC	CASSLSGSSLYEQFF
TRBD1	TRBJ2-1	NA	TRBV25-1	TGTGCCACCAGACAGGGCCTGTCCATCAATGAGCAGTTCTTC	CATRQGLSINEQFF
TRBD1	TRBJ2-7	NA	TRBV4-2	TGTGCCAGCAGCCCCCGGACAGGGGGCTCCTACGAGCAGTACTTC	CASSPRTGGSYEQYF
TRBD2	TRBJ2-7	NA	TRBV13	TGTGCCAGCAGCTTGCGGGGGAGCGAGCAGTACTTC	CASSLRGSEQYF
NA	TRBJ2-1	NA	TRBV29-1	TGCAGCGTTGCCCTTTTGGCGGTGTCCTCCTACAATGAGCAGTTCTTC	CSVALLAVSSYNEQFF
TRBD1	TRBJ1-2	NA	TRBV7-9	TGTGCCAGCAGCTTCGTCTTTGGGGGGACAGCCACTCCCTATGGCTACACCTTC	CASSFVFGGTATPYGYTF
NA	TRBJ2-2	NA	TRBV5-8	TGTGCCAGCAGCTTTCGCGGGATAGCGGTTAACACCGGGGAGCTGTTTTTT	CASSFRGIAVNTGELFF
NA	TRBJ1-2	NA	TRBV10-3	TGTGCCATCAGTGGTGGAGGGCAGGAGGGCTACACCTTC	CAISGGGQEGYTF
TRBD1	TRBJ2-7	NA	TRBV7-3	TGTGCCAGCAGCCCCAATCCGGGACAGGGCTTCCACGAGCAGTACTTC	CASSPNPGQGFHEQYF
NA	TRBJ2-2	NA	TRBV11-3	TGTGCCAGCAGCTTATTTCCCTCGAACACCGGGGAGCTGTTTTTT	CASSLFPSNTGELFF
NA	TRBJ1-2	NA	TRBV9	TGTGCCAGCAGCGGAGGGTTCCCGGGAAGAGTCCCTGCCCCTAACTATGGCTACACCTTC	CASSGGFPGRVPAPNYGYTF
TRBD2	TRBJ2-1	NA	TRBV11-1	TGTGCCAGCAGCTTCCGCATCGCGGGAGGGCTGGGCAATGAGCAGTTCTTC	CASSFRIAGGLGNEQFF
NA	TRBJ2-1	NA	TRBV28	TGTGCCAGCAGTCTGGAGAATGAGCAGTTCTTC	CASSLENEQFF
TRBD2	TRBJ2-7	NA	TRBV5-6	TGTGCCAGCAGCGTAGGACTAGCGGGAGGGCGTGAGCAGTACTTC	CASSVGLAGGREQYF
TRBD1	TRBJ1-4	NA	TRBV28	TGTGCCGCCTGGGACAGGGCTAATGAAAAACTGTTTTTT	CAAWDRANEKLFF
TRBD1	TRBJ1-2	NA	TRBV7-2	TGTGCCAGCAGCCCAGGGACAGGGGAAAGCGTCTATGGCTACACCTTC	CASSPGTGESVYGYTF
TRBD2	TRBJ2-3	NA	TRBV4-2	TGTGCCAGCAGCCAGGGACTAGCGGCACGAACTGGCACAGATACGCAGTATTTT	CASSQGLAARTGTDTQYF
NA	TRBJ2-1	once	TRBV15	TGTGCCACCAGCAGGTACTTAGCCGGGACTGACTACAATGAGCAGTTCTTC	CATSRYLAGTDYNEQFF
TRBD2	TRBJ2-7	NA	TRBV15	TGTGCCACCAGCAAAAATGGACTAGCGGGAGTGTACGAGCAGTACTTC	CATSKNGLAGVYEQYF
NA	TRBJ1-2	NA	TRBV29-1	TGCAGCGTCAGCGGGGGAGCAGGGGATAGCTACACCTTC	CSVSGGAGDSYTF
TRBD1	TRBJ1-1	NA	TRBV27	TGTGCCAGCAGAAGGACAGGGTTGAACACTGAAGCTTTCTTT	CASRRTGLNTEAFF
TRBD1	TRBJ2-5	few	TRBV7-9	TGTTCCGGACAGGGGGCCCGTGAGACCCAGTACTTC	CSGQGARETQYF
NA	TRBJ2-1	NA	TRBV6-5	TGTGCCAGCAGTCCGGGTGGCTCCTACAATGAGCAGTTCTTC	CASSPGGSYNEQFF
NA	TRBJ2-1	NA	TRBV11-3	TGTGCCAGCAGCTCACATACGTTGAATGAGCAGTTCTTC	CASSSHTLNEQFF
NA	TRBJ2-5	NA	TRBV5-4	TGTGCCAGCAGCTTTCACCGTGGGGCAGGGATGCAAGAGACCCAGTACTTC	CASSFHRGAGMQETQYF
NA	TRBJ2-5	NA	TRBV28	TGTGCCAGCAGCCCGGTCAGGGGCTCGTACCAAGAGACCCAGTACTTC	CASSPVRGSYQETQYF
NA	TRBJ2-3	NA	TRBV5-1	TGCGCCAGCAGCTTCTACAGAGGGCGAGAAGATACGCAGTATTTT	CASSFYRGREDTQYF
NA	TRBJ2-7	NA	TRBV6-7	TGTGCCAGCAGTTATTACGGCGGATGCTACGAGCAGTACTTC	CASSYYGGCYEQYF
TRBD1	TRBJ2-7	NA	TRBV2	TGTGCCAGTATCCGGGACAGGGTCTCCTACGAGCAGTACTTC	CASIRDRVSYEQYF